The clone carrying this T cell receptor beta chain was found once. The antigen remains unidentified. Some clones are missing from TCRdb's copy, which holds only in-frame ones; the method was immunoSEQ multiplex PCR. The table shows some 70,000 clones, with 90% occurring only once. CDR1 and CDR2 (germline): MNHEY, SVGAGI. CDR3 length: 15 residues. V dropped 0 bases and J dropped 6; count of bases not matched to a gene: 8. This sample is drawn from a study of cytotoxic CD8 clonotypes in ibrutinib-treated CLL. Points from the study as a whole: On treatment, the uncommon public clonotypes contracted or remained stable.

This sequence was found in a human donor with chronic lymphocytic leukemia. The rearrangement uses TRBV6-5 and TRBJ2-7, with 7 bases that match TRBD2. The source material was PBMCs, sampled after 12 months of ibrutinib treatment. The CDR3 nucleotides read TGTGCCAGCAGTTACTCCCCCCGCGGGAGCCGCGAGCAGTACTTC. This sequence encodes CASSYSPRGSREQYF.